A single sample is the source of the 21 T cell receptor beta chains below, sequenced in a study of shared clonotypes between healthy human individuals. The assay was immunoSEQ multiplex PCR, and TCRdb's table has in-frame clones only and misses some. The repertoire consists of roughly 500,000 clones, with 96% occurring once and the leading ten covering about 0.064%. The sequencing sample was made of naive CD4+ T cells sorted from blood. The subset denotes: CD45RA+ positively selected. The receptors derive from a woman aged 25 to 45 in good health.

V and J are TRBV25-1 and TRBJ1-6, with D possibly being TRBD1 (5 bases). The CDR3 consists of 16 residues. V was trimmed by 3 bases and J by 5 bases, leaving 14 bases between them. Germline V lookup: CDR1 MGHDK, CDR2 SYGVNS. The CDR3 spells CASSEFGARNNSPLHF. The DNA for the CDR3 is TGTGCCAGCAGTGAGTTCGGGGCGCGGAATAATTCACCCCTCCACTTT.

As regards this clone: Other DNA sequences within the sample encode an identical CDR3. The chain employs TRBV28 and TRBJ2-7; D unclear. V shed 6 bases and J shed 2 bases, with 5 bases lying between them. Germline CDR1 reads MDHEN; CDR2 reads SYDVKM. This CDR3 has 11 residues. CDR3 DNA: TGTGCCAGCAGCTCAGCCTACGAGCAGTACTTC. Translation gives CASSSAYEQYF.

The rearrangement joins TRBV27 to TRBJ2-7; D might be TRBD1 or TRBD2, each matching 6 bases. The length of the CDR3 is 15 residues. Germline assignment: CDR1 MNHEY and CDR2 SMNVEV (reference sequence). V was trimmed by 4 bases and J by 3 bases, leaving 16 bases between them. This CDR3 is CASSWGAGPRYEQYF. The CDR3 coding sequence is TGTGCCAGCAGTTGGGGGGCAGGGCCCCGCTACGAGCAGTACTTC.

The CDR3 DNA reads as TGTGCCAGCTCACTAGGATTGAACACTGAAGCTTTCTTT. It yields the protein CASSLGLNTEAFF. The rearrangement joins TRBV18 to TRBJ1-1; no clear D gene. The CDR3 covers 13 residues. From germline, CDR1 is KGHSH and CDR2 LQKENI. V lost 4 bases to trimming and J lost 0 bases, with 6 bases between them.

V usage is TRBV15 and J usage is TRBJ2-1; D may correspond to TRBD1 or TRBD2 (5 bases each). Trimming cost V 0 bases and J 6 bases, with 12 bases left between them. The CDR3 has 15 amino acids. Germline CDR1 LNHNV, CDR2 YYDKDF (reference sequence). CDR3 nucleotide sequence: TGTGCCACCAGCAGAGATCGGGGCGGGTTCAATGAGCAGTTCTTC. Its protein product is CATSRDRGGFNEQFF.

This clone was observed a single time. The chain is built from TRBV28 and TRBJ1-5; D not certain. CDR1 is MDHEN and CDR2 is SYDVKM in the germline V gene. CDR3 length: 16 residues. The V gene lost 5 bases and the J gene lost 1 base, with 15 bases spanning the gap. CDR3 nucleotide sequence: TGTGCCAGCAGTCCCGTGAGAGGGTTGAGCAATCAGCCCCAGCATTTT. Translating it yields CASSPVRGLSNQPQHF.

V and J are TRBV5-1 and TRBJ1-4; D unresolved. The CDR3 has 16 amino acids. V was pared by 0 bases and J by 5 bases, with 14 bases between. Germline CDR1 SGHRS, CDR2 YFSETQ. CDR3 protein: CASSLAPQEINEKLFF. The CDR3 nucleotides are TGCGCCAGCAGCTTGGCACCACAAGAGATAAATGAAAAACTGTTTTTT.

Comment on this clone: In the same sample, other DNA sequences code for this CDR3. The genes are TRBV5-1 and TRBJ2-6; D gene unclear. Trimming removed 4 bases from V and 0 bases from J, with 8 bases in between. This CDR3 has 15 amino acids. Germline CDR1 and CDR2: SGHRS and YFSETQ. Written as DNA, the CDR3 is TGCGCCAGCAGCCCAGGATCCTCTGGGGCCAACGTCCTGACTTTC. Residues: CASSPGSSGANVLTF.

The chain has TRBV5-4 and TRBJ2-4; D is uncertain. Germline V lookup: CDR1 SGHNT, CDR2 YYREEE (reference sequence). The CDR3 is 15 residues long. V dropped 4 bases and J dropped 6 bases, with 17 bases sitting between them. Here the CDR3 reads CASSPNPNNANIQYF. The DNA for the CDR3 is TGTGCCAGCAGCCCCAACCCCAATAACGCAAACATTCAGTACTTC.

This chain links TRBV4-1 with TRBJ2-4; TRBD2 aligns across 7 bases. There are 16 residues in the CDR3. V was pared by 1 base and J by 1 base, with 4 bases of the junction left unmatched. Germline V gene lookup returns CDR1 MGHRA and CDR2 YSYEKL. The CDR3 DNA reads TGCGCCAGCAGCCAAGGAAGCGGGAAGGCCAAAAACATTCAGTACTTC. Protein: CASSQGSGKAKNIQYF.

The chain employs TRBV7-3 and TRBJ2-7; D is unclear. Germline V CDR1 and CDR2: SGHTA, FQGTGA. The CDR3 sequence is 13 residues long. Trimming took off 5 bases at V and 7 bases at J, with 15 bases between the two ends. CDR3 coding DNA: TGTGCCAGCAGCCCTCTCCCGGGTCGGGAGCAGTACTTC. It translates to CASSPLPGREQYF.

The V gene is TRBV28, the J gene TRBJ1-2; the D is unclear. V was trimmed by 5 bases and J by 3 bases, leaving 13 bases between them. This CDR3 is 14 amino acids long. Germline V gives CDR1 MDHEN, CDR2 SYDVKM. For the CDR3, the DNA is TGTGCCAGCAGTGGATCGGGTTGGGACTATGGCTACACCTTC. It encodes CASSGSGWDYGYTF.

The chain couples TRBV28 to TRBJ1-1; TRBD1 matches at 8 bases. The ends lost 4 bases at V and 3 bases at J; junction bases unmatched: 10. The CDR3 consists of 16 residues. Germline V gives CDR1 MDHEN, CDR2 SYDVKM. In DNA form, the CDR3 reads TGTGCCAGCAGTTCTCTGACAGGGGTAGAGGACACTGAAGCTTTCTTT. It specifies CASSSLTGVEDTEAFF.

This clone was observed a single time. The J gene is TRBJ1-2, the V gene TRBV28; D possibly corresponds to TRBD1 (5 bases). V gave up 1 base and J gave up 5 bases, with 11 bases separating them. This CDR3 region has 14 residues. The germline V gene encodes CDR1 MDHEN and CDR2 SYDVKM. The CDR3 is CASSLLQEVYGYTF. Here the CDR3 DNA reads TGTGCCAGCAGTTTATTACAGGAAGTTTATGGCTACACCTTC.

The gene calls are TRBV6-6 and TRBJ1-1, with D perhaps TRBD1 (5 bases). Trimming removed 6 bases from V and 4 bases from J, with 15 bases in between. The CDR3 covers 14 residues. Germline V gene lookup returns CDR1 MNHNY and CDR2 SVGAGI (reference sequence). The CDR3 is CASSRSWGGTEAFF. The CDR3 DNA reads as TGTGCCAGCAGCCGCTCCTGGGGGGGCACTGAAGCTTTCTTT.

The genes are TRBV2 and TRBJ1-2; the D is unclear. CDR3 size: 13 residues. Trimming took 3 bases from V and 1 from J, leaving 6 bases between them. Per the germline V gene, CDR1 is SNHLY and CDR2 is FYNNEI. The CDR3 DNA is TGTGCCAGCAGTGACCACGGTAACTATGGCTACACCTTC. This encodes CASSDHGNYGYTF.

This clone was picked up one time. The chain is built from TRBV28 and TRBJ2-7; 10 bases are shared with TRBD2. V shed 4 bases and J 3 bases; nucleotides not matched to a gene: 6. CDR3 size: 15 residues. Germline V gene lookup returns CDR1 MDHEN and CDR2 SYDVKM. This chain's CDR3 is CASSYAGTSDYEQYF. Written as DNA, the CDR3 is TGTGCCAGCAGTTACGCCGGGACTAGCGACTACGAGCAGTACTTC.

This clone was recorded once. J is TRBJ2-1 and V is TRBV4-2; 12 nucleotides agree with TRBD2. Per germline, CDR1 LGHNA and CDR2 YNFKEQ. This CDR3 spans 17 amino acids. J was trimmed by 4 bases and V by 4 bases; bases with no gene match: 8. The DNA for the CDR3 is TGTGCCAGCAGCCCTCAAAGGACTAGCGGGAAATACAATGAGCAGTTCTTC. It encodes CASSPQRTSGKYNEQFF.

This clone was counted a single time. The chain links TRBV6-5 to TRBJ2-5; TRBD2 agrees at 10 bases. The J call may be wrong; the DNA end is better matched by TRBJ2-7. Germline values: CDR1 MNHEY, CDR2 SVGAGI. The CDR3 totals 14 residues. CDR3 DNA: TGTGCCAGCAGCCGACTAGCGGGCGACTACGAGCAGTACTTC. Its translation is CASSRLAGDYEQYF.

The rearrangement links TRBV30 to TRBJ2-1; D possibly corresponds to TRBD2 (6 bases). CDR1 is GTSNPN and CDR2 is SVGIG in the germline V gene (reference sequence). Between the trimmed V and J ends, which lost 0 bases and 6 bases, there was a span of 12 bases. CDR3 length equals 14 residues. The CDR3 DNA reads TGTGCCTGGAGTGTCCCGGGGGAGTTCAATGAGCAGTTCTTC. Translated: CAWSVPGEFNEQFF.

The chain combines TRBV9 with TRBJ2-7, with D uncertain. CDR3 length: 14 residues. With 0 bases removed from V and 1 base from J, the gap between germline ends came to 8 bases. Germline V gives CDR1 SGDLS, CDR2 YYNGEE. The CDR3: CASSVGSSSYEQYF. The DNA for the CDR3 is TGTGCCAGCAGCGTAGGATCCAGTTCCTACGAGCAGTACTTC.